The 28 T cell receptor beta chains listed next were all sequenced from one sample in a study of a mutant IDH1 vaccine in newly diagnosed glioma. The time point: week 5, during vaccination. Doses consisted of 300 ug of mutant IDH1 20-mer peptide each, paired with topical imiquimod. For these TCRs, the target antigens are not known. TCRdb's copy holds only in-frame clones and misses some; the assay was immunoSEQ multiplex PCR. Of approximately 37,000 clones listed, roughly 50% are singletons. The material sequenced was PBMCs, taken from a glioma patient whose treatment included an IDH1 peptide vaccine. These receptors were collected from a woman between 18 and 30 years old with glioma.

CDR3 loop: CASSFRTGGYGYTF. In nucleotides, the CDR3 is TGTGCCAGCAGCTTTAGGACAGGGGGCTATGGCTACACCTTC. The chain combines TRBV5-4 with TRBJ1-2; 10 positions agree with TRBD1. The CDR3 is 14 amino acids. The junction had 2 bases not matched to a gene; V was cut back by 2 bases and J by 4 bases. Per germline, CDR1 SGHNT and CDR2 YYREEE (reference sequence).

The chain uses TRBV14 and TRBJ1-1; perhaps TRBD1 as D (6 bases). The CDR3 consists of 15 residues. V was cut by 3 bases and J by 0 bases, with 11 bases left in between. Germline CDR1 reads SGHDN; CDR2 reads FVKESK. The CDR3 is CASSHPGAMNTEAFF. DNA of the CDR3: TGTGCCAGCAGCCATCCAGGGGCGATGAACACTGAAGCTTTCTTT.

This clone has just a few counts. This sequence joins TRBV6-1 and TRBJ2-1, with TRBD1 as a possible D gene (5 bases). The CDR3 extends over 15 amino acids. Germline V lookup: CDR1 MNHNS, CDR2 SASEGT. Trimming shortened V by 1 base and J by 1 base, and 8 bases separated the two germline ends. CDR3 sequence reads: CASSEVDSSYNEQFF. The DNA for the CDR3 is TGTGCCAGCAGTGAAGTAGACAGTTCCTACAATGAGCAGTTCTTC.

The chain carries TRBV18 and TRBJ2-7, with D perhaps matching TRBD2 (5 bases). The CDR3 contains 15 residues. The V gene lost 3 bases and the J gene lost 7 bases, with 19 bases spanning the gap. The V gene's germline CDR1 is KGHSH and CDR2 LQKENI. CDR3 coding DNA: TGTGCCAGCTCACCGTCCGACACCTCCCGGAGGGAGCAGTACTTC. Translation gives CASSPSDTSRREQYF.

In this sample, this clone turned up a few times. The genes are TRBV7-9 and TRBJ2-1; TRBD1 aligns across 8 bases. Trimming cost V 5 bases and J 8 bases; bases outside gene matches: 8. The length of the CDR3 is 14 residues. The germline gives CDR1 SEHNR, CDR2 FQNEAQ (reference sequence). CDR3 region: CASSLTDRGDEQFF. The CDR3 nucleotides read TGTGCCAGCAGCCTCACTGACAGGGGCGATGAGCAGTTCTTC.

The chain has TRBV6-1 and TRBJ1-4; a weak D match, TRBD1 (6 bases). Trimming stripped 5 bases from V and 8 bases from J, with 9 bases between. Germline-derived CDR1 and CDR2 are MNHNS and SASEGT. CDR3 length: 12 residues. CDR3 sequence (DNA): TGTGCCAGCAGTCACACAGGGGAAAAACTGTTTTTT. Protein product: CASSHTGEKLFF.

This chain links TRBV7-2 with TRBJ2-3, with D unclear. The V gene lost 5 bases and the J gene lost 0 bases, with 9 bases spanning the gap. The CDR3 is made up of 14 amino acids. Germline V gene lookup returns CDR1 SGHTA and CDR2 FQGNSA. The CDR3 sequence is CASSRYQSTDTQYF. CDR3 bases: TGTGCCAGCAGCCGATACCAAAGCACAGATACGCAGTATTTT.

CDR3 bases: TGCGCCAGCAGCCAAGATCTTGGGGCGGCCAGGCCCCAGCATTTT. As protein: CASSQDLGAARPQHF. The rearrangement links TRBV4-1 to TRBJ1-5; the D gene is possibly TRBD1 (5 bases). This CDR3 has 15 residues. Germline V gives CDR1 MGHRA, CDR2 YSYEKL. Trimming cost V 0 bases and J 9 bases, with 15 bases left between them.

A few counts support this clone. This sequence joins TRBV15 and TRBJ1-1, with D perhaps matching TRBD1 (6 bases). CDR3 length: 15 amino acids. The V and J ends lost 0 bases and 3 bases respectively, with 11 bases between them. Germline-derived CDR1 and CDR2 are LNHNV and YYDKDF (reference sequence). The CDR3: CATSRDLEGDTEAFF. The CDR3 DNA follows: TGTGCCACCAGCAGAGATTTGGAGGGGGACACTGAAGCTTTCTTT.

This rearrangement joins TRBV5-3 to TRBJ2-7; 7 bases align to TRBD2. TRBV5-3 is recorded as an ORF, its role being uncertain. The CDR3 is made up of 14 amino acids. After removal of 4 bases from V and 2 bases from J, the junction contained 6 bases not matched to a gene. The CDR3 DNA follows: TGTGCCAGAAGCCCCGGGGGGACCACCTACGAGCAGTACTTC. It yields the protein CARSPGGTTYEQYF.

V and J are TRBV7-8 and TRBJ2-3; weak D call: TRBD1 (6 bases). Deletions cut 1 base from V and 0 bases from J, with 14 bases between. The CDR3 has 17 residues. CDR1 is SGHVS and CDR2 is FQNEAQ in the germline V gene. CDR3 region: CASSLVGQWGSTDTQYF. CDR3 coding DNA: TGTGCCAGCAGCTTAGTCGGACAGTGGGGTAGCACAGATACGCAGTATTTT. The entire variable domain, with the rest obtained from reference TRBV7-8 and TRBJ2-3, is as follows: GAGVSQSPRYKVAKRGQDVALRCDPISGHVSLFWYQQALGQGPEFLTYFQNEAQLDKSGLPSDRFFAERPEGSVSTLKIQRTQQEDSAVYLCASSLVGQWGSTDTQYFGPGTRLTVL.

The CDR3 loop is CASSSTDRVGQPQHF. CDR3 in DNA: TGTGCCAGCAGCTCAACGGACAGGGTTGGGCAGCCCCAGCATTTT. The gene calls are TRBV7-9 and TRBJ1-5, with 8 bases lining up with TRBD1. The CDR3 has 15 amino acids. V shed 4 bases, J shed 7 bases, and the junction held 9 bases outside the gene matches. The germline gives CDR1 SEHNR, CDR2 FQNEAQ (reference sequence). Supplemented by reference TRBV7-9 and TRBJ1-5, the full variable domain reads DTGVSQNPRHKITKRGQNVTFRCDPISEHNRLYWYRQTLGQGPEFLTYFQNEAQLEKSRLLSDRFSAERPKGSFSTLEIQRTEQGDSAMYLCASSSTDRVGQPQHFGDGTRLSIL.

CDR3 coding DNA: TGTGCCAGCAGGAGACAGGGCCTTTACGAGCAGTACTTC. This translates into CASRRQGLYEQYF. The V call is TRBV28, the J call TRBJ2-7; 7 positions match TRBD1. This CDR3 contains 13 residues. Germline CDR1 and CDR2: MDHEN and SYDVKM. V lost 6 bases to trimming and J lost 4 bases; unmatched junction nucleotides: 6.

The J gene is TRBJ2-3, the V gene TRBV4-3; the D gene is possibly TRBD2 (5 bases). This CDR3 is built from 15 residues. V dropped 0 bases and J dropped 6 bases, with 13 bases sitting between them. Germline V lookup: CDR1 LGHNA, CDR2 YSLEER. CDR3 in amino acids: CASSQDPDTRDTQYF. The CDR3 nucleotides read TGCGCCAGCAGCCAAGATCCCGATACTAGGGATACGCAGTATTTT.

V gene TRBV7-9 combines with J gene TRBJ1-4, with D uncertain. This CDR3 comprises 14 residues. The V end lost 5 bases, the J end lost 4 bases, and 11 bases lay between the germline ends. Germline CDR1 reads SEHNR; CDR2 reads FQNEAQ (reference sequence). CDR3 sequence (DNA): TGTGCCAGCAGCCTCGCGGAAATTAATGAAAAACTGTTTTTT. Amino acid sequence: CASSLAEINEKLFF.

V usage is TRBV19 and J usage is TRBJ2-7; TRBD1 matches 7 bases. The CDR3 loop spans 15 amino acids. Germline loops: CDR1 LNHDA, CDR2 SQIVND (reference sequence). V lost 6 bases, J lost 5 bases, and 13 bases stayed unmatched. The CDR3 DNA sequence: TGTGCCAGTAGCCCAACACACTTGACAGGGAACGAGCAGTACTTC. Translated, it gives CASSPTHLTGNEQYF. The full variable domain, in which reference TRBV19 and TRBJ2-7 provide the parts outside the CDR3, is DGGITQSPKYLFRKEGQNVTLSCEQNLNHDAMYWYRQDPGQGLRLIYYSQIVNDFQKGDIAEGYSVSREKKESFPLTVTSAQKNPTAFYLCASSPTHLTGNEQYFGPGTRLTVT.

The V call is TRBV7-2, the J call TRBJ2-1, with D unresolved. The CDR3 runs to 12 residues. Trimming stripped 3 bases from V and 10 bases from J, with 10 bases between. CDR1 is SGHTA, CDR2 FQGNSA, per germline. DNA for the CDR3: TGTGCCAGCAGCTTTTTACAGAGGGAGCAGTTCTTC. This encodes CASSFLQREQFF.

The gene calls are TRBV5-6 and TRBJ2-3; D call uncertain. CDR1 is SGHDT and CDR2 is YYEEEE in the germline V gene. V was shortened by 7 bases and J by 6 bases, with 12 bases between the two germline ends. This CDR3 contains 12 residues. Here the CDR3 DNA reads TGTGCCAGCGGGATTGATAGTGATACGCAGTATTTT. Its translation is CASGIDSDTQYF.

The gene calls are TRBV30 and TRBJ1-5, with unresolved D. CDR1 and CDR2 (germline): GTSNPN, SVGIG (reference sequence). Trimming left V 2 bases short and J 7 bases short, with 9 bases between. The CDR3 contains 12 residues. CDR3 amino acids: CAWSLPGQPQHF. CDR3 sequence (DNA): TGTGCCTGGAGTCTCCCGGGGCAGCCCCAGCATTTT.

The chain uses TRBV7-2 and TRBJ2-7; no firm D call. Deletions cut 1 base from V and 0 bases from J, with 7 bases between. Per the germline V gene, CDR1 is SGHTA and CDR2 is FQGNSA. There are 14 residues in the CDR3. The chain's CDR3 is CASSLDGYSYEQYF. The CDR3 bases are TGTGCCAGCAGCTTAGACGGCTACTCCTACGAGCAGTACTTC.

This chain uses TRBV27 with TRBJ1-1; perhaps TRBD1 as D (5 bases). Trimming left V 0 bases short and J 4 bases short, with 9 bases between. Germline assignment: CDR1 MNHEY and CDR2 SMNVEV (reference sequence). The CDR3 is 14 residues long. This chain's CDR3 is CASSLSMGGTEAFF. CDR3 nucleotide sequence: TGTGCCAGCAGTTTATCGATGGGGGGCACTGAAGCTTTCTTT.

The chain joins TRBV27 to TRBJ2-1, with TRBD2 identical over 8 bases. The CDR3 contains 16 residues. V shed 5 bases and J 3 bases; nucleotides not matched to a gene: 9. Germline V gene data show CDR1 as MNHEY and CDR2 as SMNVEV (reference sequence). CDR3 in DNA: TGTGCCAGCAGTCCGCGCGGACTAGCCCTCTACAATGAGCAGTTCTTC. This gives the protein CASSPRGLALYNEQFF.

V and J are TRBV2 and TRBJ2-7; 9 bases agree with TRBD2. CDR3 length equals 14 residues. In germline, CDR1 is SNHLY, CDR2 FYNNEI. With 5 bases clipped from V and 1 base from J, the junction kept 3 bases outside the gene matches. Here the CDR3 DNA reads TGTGCCAGCAGTCCTAGCGGGGCTTCCTACGAGCAGTACTTC. Translating it yields CASSPSGASYEQYF.

The chain uses TRBV27 and TRBJ1-5, with D unresolved. The V and J ends lost 4 bases and 0 bases respectively, with 10 bases between them. This CDR3 has 15 residues. The germline V gene encodes CDR1 MNHEY and CDR2 SMNVEV (reference sequence). CDR3 protein: CASSSLGYSNQPQHF. CDR3 nucleotide sequence: TGTGCCAGCAGTTCACTGGGTTATAGCAATCAGCCCCAGCATTTT.

The V and J genes are TRBV5-1 and TRBJ2-7; 8 bases fit TRBD1. Germline V gene data show CDR1 as SGHRS and CDR2 as YFSETQ. J gave up 5 bases and V 0 bases, and 7 bases lay outside the gene matches. This CDR3 region has 15 residues. CDR3 region: CASSLGTGKWDEQYF. The CDR3 DNA is TGCGCCAGCAGCTTGGGGACAGGGAAATGGGACGAGCAGTACTTC.

The CDR3 DNA reads TGTGCCAGCAGCGTAGGGTATGGGGGCACTGAAGCTTTCTTT. It codes for CASSVGYGGTEAFF. The chain has TRBV9 and TRBJ1-1; possible D gene TRBD1, 5 bases. CDR1 is SGDLS, CDR2 YYNGEE, per germline. V shed 0 bases and J shed 4 bases, with 10 bases lying between them. The CDR3 has 14 amino acids.

The chain uses TRBV7-8 and TRBJ2-7; the D gene is possibly TRBD2 (5 bases). The ends were cut back, 5 bases at V and 1 base at J, with 12 bases in the middle. CDR3 size: 14 residues. CDR1 and CDR2 (germline): SGHVS, FQNEAQ. CDR3 in amino acids: CASSPRRISYEQYF. The CDR3 nucleotides are TGTGCCAGCAGCCCAAGGAGGATTTCCTACGAGCAGTACTTC.

V and J are TRBV27 and TRBJ1-1; D remains ambiguous. CDR1 and CDR2 (germline): MNHEY, SMNVEV (reference sequence). V was shortened by 10 bases and J by 5 bases, with 20 bases between the two germline ends. The CDR3 loop spans 14 amino acids. CDR3 nucleotide sequence: TGTGCCACCCTGAGCCCAGAGACCGGGACTGAAGCTTTCTTT. Its translation is CATLSPETGTEAFF.